Listed here is a single TCR beta chain. No antigen is known for it. The sample is drawn from a study of cytomegalovirus exposure and HLA in healthy donors. Study-level findings and limits: In a later analysis, TCR beta V- and J-gene trimming showed a link to a missense DCLRE1C variant. Certain indistinguishable V segments, among them TRBV6-2 and TRBV6-3, were excluded.

Primers included in the PCR were 60 Vbeta and 13 Jbeta primers. Method: immunoSEQ multiplex PCR; TCRdb's copy keeps in-frame clones and lacks some. The table for this sample gives 100,000 to 150,000 clones. The CDR3 totals 13 residues. Germline V lookup: CDR1 LNHDA, CDR2 SQIVND (reference sequence). The chain carries TRBV19 and TRBJ2-5; D is unclear. TRBJ2-7 matches the DNA end more closely, so the J call is doubtful. The sample taken for sequencing was PBMCs. This clonotype was sampled from a woman aged 40 to 50 in good health and CMV-seronegative. This CDR3 reads CASSAGLSYEQYF. The CDR3 nucleotides read TGTGCCAGTAGTGCAGGCCTCTCCTACGAGCAGTACTTC.